This record covers a single T cell receptor (beta chain). Its antigen is unidentified. It was the roughly 130-subject validation cohort, separate from the approximately 620-subject first cohort, to which the donors belonged. The repertoire was sequenced with immunoSEQ multiplex PCR; TCRdb's copy has only in-frame clones and lacks some. The table has roughly 100,000 clones, about 88% seen once. This sample stems from a study of cytomegalovirus exposure and HLA in healthy donors. Notes on the study in general: The study put some 160 TCR beta chains on its list as cytomegalovirus-associated.

Germline V CDR1 and CDR2: SGHNT, YYREEE (reference sequence). The CDR3 is made up of 14 amino acids. The V gene lost 5 bases and the J gene lost 0 bases, with 11 bases spanning the gap. The receptor's source is a woman under 30 in good health and CMV-seropositive. The chain joins TRBV5-4 to TRBJ1-2, with D possibly TRBD1 on 6 matching bases. The material sequenced was PBMCs. The CDR3 here is CASREQGSNYGYTF. CDR3 in DNA: TGTGCCAGCAGGGAACAGGGTTCTAACTATGGCTACACCTTC.